These 8 T cell receptor beta chains originate from one sample sequenced in a study of T cells of healthy individuals (dated 2018 in TCRdb). Receptor amplification or capture employed 5' RACE. TCRdb shows the sequencer as Illumina MiSeq. TCRdb reanalyzed the raw reads on its own, using fastp at Q25 for trimming and MiXCR for clone calling, and kept in-frame beta chains. When rows share a CDR3 protein, they turn into one entry using the most common DNA and genes. The sample table holds 40,000 to 45,000 distinct CDR3 sequences, of which 3.5% to 5.5% were seen once. The ten largest make up about 9% of the sample. The receptor source for this set is a human donor in good health.

There are many counts of this clonotype. The chain uses TRBV27 and TRBJ2-1; no clear D gene. From germline, CDR1 is MNHEY and CDR2 SMNVEV (reference sequence). V shed 5 bases and J shed 6 bases, with 17 bases lying between them. CDR3 length: 15 residues. The CDR3 region has the DNA TGTGCCAGCAGTCCGAATCTCGGAGCGACCAATGAGCAGTTCTTC. Translated, it gives CASSPNLGATNEQFF.

This clonotype was seen repeatedly, ten times or more. The gene calls are TRBV20-1 and TRBJ2-7; no firm D call. The CDR3 is 10 amino acids. V was trimmed by 6 bases and J by 5 bases, leaving 8 bases between them. Germline V gene data show CDR1 as DFQATT and CDR2 as SNEGSKA (reference sequence). CDR3 sequence: CSATVDEQYF. The CDR3 DNA follows: TGCAGTGCCACGGTGGACGAGCAGTACTTC.

This clonotype appeared many times. The V and J genes are TRBV6-5 and TRBJ2-3, with 8 nucleotides matching TRBD1. Germline lookup yields CDR1 MNHEY and CDR2 SVGAGI. The CDR3 has 16 amino acids. V lost 6 bases to trimming and J lost 2 bases; unmatched junction nucleotides: 10. CDR3 residues: CASSRGTGWFTDTQYF. CDR3 bases: TGTGCCAGCAGCCGTGGGACAGGTTGGTTCACAGATACGCAGTATTTT.

At least ten counts were recorded for this clonotype. The chain combines TRBV12-3 or TRBV12-4 with TRBJ2-7, with 7 bases identical to TRBD1. This CDR3 spans 15 amino acids. The J segment lost 2 bases and the V segment lost 6 bases, leaving 10 bases of the junction unmatched. In DNA, the CDR3 is TGTGCCAGCAGATCGACAGGGTCTGGGGCCTACGAGCAGTACTTC. It is translated as CASRSTGSGAYEQYF.

This rearrangement joins TRBV4-3 to TRBJ1-6; D ambiguous. CDR1 is LGHNA and CDR2 is YSLEER in the germline V gene. The CDR3 contains 18 residues. Trimming took 1 base from V and 5 from J, leaving 18 bases between them. The CDR3 spells CASSQALARITHNSPLHF. CDR3 DNA: TGCGCCAGCAGCCAAGCCCTGGCCCGAATAACTCATAATTCACCCCTCCACTTT.

There are many counts of this clonotype. The chain combines TRBV18 with TRBJ1-1; no definite D call. Germline-derived CDR1 and CDR2 are KGHSH and LQKENI. V lost 4 bases, J lost 0 bases, and 9 bases lay in between. The CDR3 has 14 residues. CDR3 residues: CASSLTDMNTEAFF. The CDR3 DNA follows: TGTGCCAGCTCACTGACCGATATGAACACTGAAGCTTTCTTT.

A few counts support this clonotype. The chain employs TRBV13 and TRBJ1-2; 8 nucleotides align to TRBD1. The ends lost 0 bases at V and 7 bases at J; junction bases unmatched: 1. Germline V gene sequence: CDR1 PRHDT, CDR2 FYEKMQ (reference sequence). The CDR3 is made up of 13 amino acids. CDR3: CASSLGQGAGYTF. CDR3 bases: TGTGCCAGCAGCTTAGGCCAGGGGGCTGGCTACACCTTC.

The J gene is TRBJ2-7, the V gene TRBV5-4; TRBD2 aligns across 12 bases. CDR1 SGHNT and CDR2 YYREEE come from the germline V gene (reference sequence). The ends lost 3 bases at V and 2 bases at J; junction bases unmatched: 3. The CDR3 contains 15 residues. The CDR3 spells CASSSGLAGTYEQYF. CDR3 nucleotide sequence: TGTGCCAGCAGCTCCGGACTAGCGGGAACCTACGAGCAGTACTTC.